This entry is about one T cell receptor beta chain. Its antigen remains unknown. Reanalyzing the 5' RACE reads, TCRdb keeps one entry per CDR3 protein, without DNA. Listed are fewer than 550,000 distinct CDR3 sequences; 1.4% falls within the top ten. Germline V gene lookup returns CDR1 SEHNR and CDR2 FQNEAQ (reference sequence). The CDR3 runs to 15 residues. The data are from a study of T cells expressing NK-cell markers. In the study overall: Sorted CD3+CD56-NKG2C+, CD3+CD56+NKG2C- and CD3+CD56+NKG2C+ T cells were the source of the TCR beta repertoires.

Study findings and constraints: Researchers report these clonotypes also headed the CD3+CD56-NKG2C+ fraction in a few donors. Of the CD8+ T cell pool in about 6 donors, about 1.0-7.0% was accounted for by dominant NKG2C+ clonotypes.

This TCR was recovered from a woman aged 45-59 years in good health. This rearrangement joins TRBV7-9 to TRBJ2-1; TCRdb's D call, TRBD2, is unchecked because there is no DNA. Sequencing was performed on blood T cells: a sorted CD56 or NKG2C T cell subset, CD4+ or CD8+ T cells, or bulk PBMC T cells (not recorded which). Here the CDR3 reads CASSRPGLAGVEQFF.